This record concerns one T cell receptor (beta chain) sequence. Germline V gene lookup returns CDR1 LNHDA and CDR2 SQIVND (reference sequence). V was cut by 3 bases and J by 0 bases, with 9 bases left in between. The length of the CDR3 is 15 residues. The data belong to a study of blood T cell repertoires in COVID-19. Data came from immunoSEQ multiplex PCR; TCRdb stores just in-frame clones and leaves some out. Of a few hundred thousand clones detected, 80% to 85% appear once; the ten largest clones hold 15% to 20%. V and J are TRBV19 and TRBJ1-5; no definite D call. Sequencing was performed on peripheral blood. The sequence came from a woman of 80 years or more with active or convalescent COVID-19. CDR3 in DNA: TGTGCCAGTAGTATTATGTTCCTTAGCAATCAGCCCCAGCATTTT. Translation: CASSIMFLSNQPQHF.